This T cell receptor beta chain derives from a study of T-cell reconstitution after alpha-beta-depleted transplantation in children. Study-wide results and limits: It was surviving recipient T cells and thymic progenitors that gave some patients high TCRbeta diversity at day 60. Reports say that about two months after transplant, the alpha-beta T cells came out of several hundred graft clones that had expanded. The main origin of T-cell counts and diversity one year after transplant was newly produced T cells.

This clonotype was found many times. Its antigen remains unidentified. TCRbeta library preparation incorporated unique molecular identifiers. TCRdb passed the PCR reads through MiXCR, listing each CDR3 protein once. The sample lists 600,000 to 800,000 distinct CDR3 sequences; around 13% were seen once. J lost 4 bases, V lost 1 base, and 8 bases had no gene match. Germline values: CDR1 SGHRS, CDR2 YFSETQ. The CDR3 is 16 amino acids. This specimen was PBMCs, taken before TCRalphabeta/CD19-depleted stem cell transplant. V and J are TRBV5-1 and TRBJ2-3; 8 bases map to TRBD2. This sequence originates from a girl aged 2-15 years with congenital amegakaryocytic thrombocytopenia, due to receive a stem cell transplant. CDR3 loop: CASSLSDGGRSDTQYF. The CDR3 DNA is TGCGCCAGCAGCTTGAGTGATGGCGGGAGGTCAGATACGCAGTATTTT.